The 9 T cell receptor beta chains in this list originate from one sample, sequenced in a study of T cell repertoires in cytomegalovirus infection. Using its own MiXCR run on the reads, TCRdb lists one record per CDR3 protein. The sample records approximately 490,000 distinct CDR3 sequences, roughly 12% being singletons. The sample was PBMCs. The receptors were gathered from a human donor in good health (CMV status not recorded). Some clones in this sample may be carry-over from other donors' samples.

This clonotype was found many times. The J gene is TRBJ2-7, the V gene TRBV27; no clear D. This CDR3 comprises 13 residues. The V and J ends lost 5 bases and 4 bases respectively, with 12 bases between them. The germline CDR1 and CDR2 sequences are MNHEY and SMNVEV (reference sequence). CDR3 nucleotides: TGTGCCAGCAGTCCTCCCAAGGGTTACGAGCAGTACTTC. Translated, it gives CASSPPKGYEQYF.

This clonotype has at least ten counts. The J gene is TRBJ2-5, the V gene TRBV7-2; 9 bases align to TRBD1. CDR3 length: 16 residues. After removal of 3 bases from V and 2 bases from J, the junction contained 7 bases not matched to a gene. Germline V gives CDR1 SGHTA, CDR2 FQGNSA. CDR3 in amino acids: CASSFRAGQGQETQYF. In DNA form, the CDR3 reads TGTGCCAGCAGCTTTAGAGCGGGACAGGGACAAGAGACCCAGTACTTC.

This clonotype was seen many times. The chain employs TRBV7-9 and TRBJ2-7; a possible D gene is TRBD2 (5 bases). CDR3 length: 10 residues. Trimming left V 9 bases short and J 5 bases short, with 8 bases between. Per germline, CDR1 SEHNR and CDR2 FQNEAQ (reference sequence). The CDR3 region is CASKEDEQYF. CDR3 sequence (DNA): TGTGCCAGTAAGGAGGACGAGCAGTACTTC.

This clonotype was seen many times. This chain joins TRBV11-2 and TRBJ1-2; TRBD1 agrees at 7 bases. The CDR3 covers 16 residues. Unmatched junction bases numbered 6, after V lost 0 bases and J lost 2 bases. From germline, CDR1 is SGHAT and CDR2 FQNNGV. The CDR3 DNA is TGTGCCAGCAGCTTAGATTACAGGGGTGGGAACTATGGCTACACCTTC. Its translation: CASSLDYRGGNYGYTF.

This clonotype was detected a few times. The CDR3 nucleotides are TGCAGTGCTAGGAGGGGGGCCGGGGGCACAGATACGCAGTATTTT. Encoded protein: CSARRGAGGTDTQYF. The chain has TRBV20-1 and TRBJ2-3, with D perhaps TRBD1 or TRBD2 (6 bases each). There are 15 residues in the CDR3. Germline CDR1 reads DFQATT; CDR2 reads SNEGSKA (reference sequence). V gave up 3 bases and J gave up 1 base, with 14 bases separating them.

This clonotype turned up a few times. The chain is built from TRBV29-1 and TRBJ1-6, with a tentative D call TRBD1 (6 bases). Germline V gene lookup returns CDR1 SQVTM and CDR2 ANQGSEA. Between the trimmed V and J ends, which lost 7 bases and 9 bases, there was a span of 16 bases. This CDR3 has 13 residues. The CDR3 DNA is TGCAGCGCTTCGGACAGCCGGGGTTCACCCCTCCACTTT. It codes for CSASDSRGSPLHF.

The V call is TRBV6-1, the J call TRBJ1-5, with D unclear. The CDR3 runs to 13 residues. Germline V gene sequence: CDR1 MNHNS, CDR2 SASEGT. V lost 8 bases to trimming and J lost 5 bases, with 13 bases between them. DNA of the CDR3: TGTGCCAGCTGCCCTACGGGCGATCAGCCCCAGCATTTT. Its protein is CASCPTGDQPQHF.

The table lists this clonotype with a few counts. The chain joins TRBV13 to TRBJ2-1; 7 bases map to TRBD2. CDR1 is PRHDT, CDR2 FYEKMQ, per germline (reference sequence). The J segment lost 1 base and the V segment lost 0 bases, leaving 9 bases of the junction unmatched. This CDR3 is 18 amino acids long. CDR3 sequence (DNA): TGTGCCAGCAGCTTAGGAGAGCGGTCTAGCGGTTCCTACAATGAGCAGTTCTTC. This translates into CASSLGERSSGSYNEQFF.

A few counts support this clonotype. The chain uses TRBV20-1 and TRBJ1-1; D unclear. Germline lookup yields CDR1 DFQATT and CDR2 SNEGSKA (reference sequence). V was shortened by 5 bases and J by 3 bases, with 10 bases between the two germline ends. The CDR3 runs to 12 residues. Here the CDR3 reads CSAERSDTEAFF. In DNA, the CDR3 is TGCAGTGCTGAGAGATCGGACACTGAAGCTTTCTTT.